This T cell receptor (beta chain) was documented in a study of blood T cell repertoires in COVID-19. This CDR3 region has 16 residues. Patients from Seattle were sampled longitudinally, starting during active infection. The repertoire was sequenced with immunoSEQ multiplex PCR; TCRdb's copy has only in-frame clones and lacks some. The data hold 380,000 or so clones, with 75% to 90% observed a single time. This TCR was sampled from a woman aged 55-75 years with COVID-19, enrolled during active disease. Material for sequencing was peripheral blood. The J gene is TRBJ1-5, the V gene TRBV21-1. TRBV21-1 is tagged as a pseudogene. The DNA of the CDR3 is TGTGCCAGCAGTATACTCGCGGAGGGATTGAGGCAGCCCCAGCATTTT. It specifies CASSILAEGLRQPQHF.